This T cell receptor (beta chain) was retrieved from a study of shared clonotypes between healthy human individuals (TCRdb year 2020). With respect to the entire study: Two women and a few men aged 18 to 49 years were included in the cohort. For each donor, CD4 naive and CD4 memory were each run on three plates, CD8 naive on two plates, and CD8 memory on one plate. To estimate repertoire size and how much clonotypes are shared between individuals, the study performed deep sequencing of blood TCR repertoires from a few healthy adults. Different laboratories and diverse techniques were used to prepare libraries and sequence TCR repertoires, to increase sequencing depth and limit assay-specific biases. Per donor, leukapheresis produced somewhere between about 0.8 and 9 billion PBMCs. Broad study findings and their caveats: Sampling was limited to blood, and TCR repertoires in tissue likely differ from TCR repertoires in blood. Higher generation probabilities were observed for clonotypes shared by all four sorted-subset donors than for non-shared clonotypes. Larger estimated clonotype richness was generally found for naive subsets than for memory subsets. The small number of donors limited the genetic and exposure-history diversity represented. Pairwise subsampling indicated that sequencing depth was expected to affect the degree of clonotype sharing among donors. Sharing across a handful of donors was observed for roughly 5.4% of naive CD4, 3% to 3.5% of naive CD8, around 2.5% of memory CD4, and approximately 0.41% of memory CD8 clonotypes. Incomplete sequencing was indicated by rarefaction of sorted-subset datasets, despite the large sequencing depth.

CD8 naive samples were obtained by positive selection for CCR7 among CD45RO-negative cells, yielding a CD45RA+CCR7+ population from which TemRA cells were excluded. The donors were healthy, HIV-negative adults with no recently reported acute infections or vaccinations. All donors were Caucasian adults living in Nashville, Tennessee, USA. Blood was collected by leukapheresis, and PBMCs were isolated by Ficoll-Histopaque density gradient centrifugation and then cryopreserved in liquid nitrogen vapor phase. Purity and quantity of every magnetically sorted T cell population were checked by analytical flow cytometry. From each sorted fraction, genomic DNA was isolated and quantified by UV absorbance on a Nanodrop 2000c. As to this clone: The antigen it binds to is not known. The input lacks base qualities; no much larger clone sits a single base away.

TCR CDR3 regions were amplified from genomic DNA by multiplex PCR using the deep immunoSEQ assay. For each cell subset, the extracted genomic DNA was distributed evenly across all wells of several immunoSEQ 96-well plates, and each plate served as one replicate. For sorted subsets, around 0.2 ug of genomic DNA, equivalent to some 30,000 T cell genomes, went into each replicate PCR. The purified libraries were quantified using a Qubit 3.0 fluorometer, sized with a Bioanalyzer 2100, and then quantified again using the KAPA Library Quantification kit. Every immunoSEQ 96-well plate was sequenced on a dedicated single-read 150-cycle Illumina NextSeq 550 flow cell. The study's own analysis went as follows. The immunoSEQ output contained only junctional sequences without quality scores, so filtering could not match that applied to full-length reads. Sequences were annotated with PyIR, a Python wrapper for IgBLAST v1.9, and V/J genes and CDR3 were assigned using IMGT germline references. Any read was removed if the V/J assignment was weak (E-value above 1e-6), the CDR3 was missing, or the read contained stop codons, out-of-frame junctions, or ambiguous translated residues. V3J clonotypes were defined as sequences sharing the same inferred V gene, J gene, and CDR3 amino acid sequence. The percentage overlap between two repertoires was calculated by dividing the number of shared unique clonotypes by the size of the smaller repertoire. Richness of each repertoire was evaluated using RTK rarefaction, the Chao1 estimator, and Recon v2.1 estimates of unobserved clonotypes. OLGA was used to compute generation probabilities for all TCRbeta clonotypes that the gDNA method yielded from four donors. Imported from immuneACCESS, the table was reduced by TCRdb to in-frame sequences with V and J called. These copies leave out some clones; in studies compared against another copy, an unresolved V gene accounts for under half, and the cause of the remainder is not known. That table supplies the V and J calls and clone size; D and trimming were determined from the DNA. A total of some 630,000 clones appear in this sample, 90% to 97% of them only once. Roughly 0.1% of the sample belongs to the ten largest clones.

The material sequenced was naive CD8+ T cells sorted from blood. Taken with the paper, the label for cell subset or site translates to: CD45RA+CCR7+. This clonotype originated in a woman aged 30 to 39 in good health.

CDR3 sequence: CASSIPWNRGNEKLFF. The nucleotide sequence reads as follows: TGTGCCAGTAGTATTCCTTGGAACAGGGGGAATGAAAAACTGTTTTTT. The sequence links TRBV19 to TRBJ1-4; 8 central nucleotides agree with TRBD1. The cysteine opens and the phenylalanine closes a CDR3 of 16 amino acids. Kept here is only the CDR3 DNA, which spans 48 bases and is read in frame from base 1. Relative to germline, V is missing 3 bases and J is missing 5 bases, with 8 bases of the junction outside any gene match. CDR1 and CDR2 are read off the germline V gene (reference sequence) as LNHDA and SQIVND.